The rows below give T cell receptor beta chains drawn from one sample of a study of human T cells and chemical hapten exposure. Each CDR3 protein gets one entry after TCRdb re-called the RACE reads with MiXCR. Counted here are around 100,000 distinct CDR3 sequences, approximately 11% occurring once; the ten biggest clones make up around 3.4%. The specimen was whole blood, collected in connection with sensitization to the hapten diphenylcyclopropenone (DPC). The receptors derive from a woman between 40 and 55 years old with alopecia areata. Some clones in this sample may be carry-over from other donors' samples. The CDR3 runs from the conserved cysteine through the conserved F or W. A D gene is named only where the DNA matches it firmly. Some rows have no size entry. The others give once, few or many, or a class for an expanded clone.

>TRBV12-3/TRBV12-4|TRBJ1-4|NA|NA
CASSSQQGGKLFF
TGTGCCAGCAGTTCTCAGCAAGGAGGAAAACTGTTTTTT
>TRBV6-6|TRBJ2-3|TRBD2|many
CASAGGSTDTQYF
TGTGCCAGCGCGGGAGGGAGCACAGATACGCAGTATTTT
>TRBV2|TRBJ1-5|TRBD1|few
CASSVTGGPQPQHF
TGTGCCAGCAGTGTCACAGGGGGTCCTCAGCCCCAGCATTTT
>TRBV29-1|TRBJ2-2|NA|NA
CSVDRGSNTGELFF
TGCAGCGTTGACAGGGGATCGAACACCGGGGAGCTGTTTTTT
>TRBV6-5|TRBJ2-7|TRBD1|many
CASSHGRQGGSYEQYF
TGTGCCAGCAGTCACGGTAGACAGGGGGGATCCTACGAGCAGTACTTC
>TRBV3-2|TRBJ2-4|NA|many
CASSQDQAVAKNIQYF
TGTGCCAGCAGCCAAGATCAGGCAGTAGCCAAAAACATTCAGTACTTC
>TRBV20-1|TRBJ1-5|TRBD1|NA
CSARVSGGGRGQPQHF
TGCAGTGCTAGAGTTTCAGGGGGTGGCCGAGGTCAGCCCCAGCATTTT
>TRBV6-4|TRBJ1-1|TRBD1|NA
CASSLTGEGDTEAFF
TGTGCCAGCAGCTTGACAGGGGAAGGCGACACTGAAGCTTTCTTT
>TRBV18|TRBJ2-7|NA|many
CASSHGRSEQYF
TGTGCCAGCTCACACGGACGGAGCGAGCAGTACTTC
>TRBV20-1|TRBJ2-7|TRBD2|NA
CSARDRLAPYYEQYF
TGCAGTGCTAGAGACCGACTAGCTCCTTACTACGAGCAGTACTTC
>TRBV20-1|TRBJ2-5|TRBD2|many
CSAVGTSIETQYF
TGCAGTGCCGTCGGGACTAGCATTGAGACCCAGTACTTC
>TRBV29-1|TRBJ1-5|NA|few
CSVSGGVNQPQHF
TGCAGCGTCAGCGGGGGGGTCAATCAGCCCCAGCATTTT
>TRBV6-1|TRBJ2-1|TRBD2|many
CASSGRTSGRAPRDEQFF
TGTGCCAGCAGTGGACGAACTAGCGGGAGGGCCCCGCGGGATGAGCAGTTCTTC
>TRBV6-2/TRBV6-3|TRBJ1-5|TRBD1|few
CASRAGTGHQPQHF
TGTGCCAGCAGGGCCGGGACAGGCCATCAGCCCCAGCATTTT
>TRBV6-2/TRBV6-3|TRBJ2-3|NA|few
CASSYSTGTQYF
TGTGCCAGCAGTTACTCGACGGGTACGCAGTATTTT
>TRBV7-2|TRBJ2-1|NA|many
CASSLAGAAHSYNEQFF
TGTGCCAGCAGCTTAGCGGGAGCCGCCCACTCCTACAATGAGCAGTTCTTC
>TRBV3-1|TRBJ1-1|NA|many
CASSQGGRGVNTEAFF
TGTGCCAGCAGCCAAGGTGGTCGGGGGGTGAACACTGAAGCTTTCTTT
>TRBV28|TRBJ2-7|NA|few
CASSPGVDEQYF
TGTGCCAGCAGTCCCGGGGTGGACGAGCAGTACTTC
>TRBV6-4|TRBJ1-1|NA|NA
CASSEALSTEAFF
TGTGCCAGCAGTGAGGCTCTGAGCACTGAAGCTTTCTTT
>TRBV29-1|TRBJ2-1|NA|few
CSVRQVTYNEQFF
TGCAGCGTCCGACAAGTAACCTACAATGAGCAGTTCTTC
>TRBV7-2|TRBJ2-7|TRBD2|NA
CASSWAGLVYSEQYF
TGTGCCAGCAGCTGGGCGGGACTAGTATATTCCGAGCAGTACTTC
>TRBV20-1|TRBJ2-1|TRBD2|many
CSARDRPSLAALTNEQFF
TGCAGTGCTAGAGATCGACCCTCTCTAGCGGCGCTAACGAATGAGCAGTTCTTC
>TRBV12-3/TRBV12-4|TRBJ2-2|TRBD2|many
CASSRTSGNTGELFF
TGTGCCAGCAGTCGGACTAGCGGGAACACCGGGGAGCTGTTTTTT
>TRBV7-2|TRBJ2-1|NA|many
CASSIPGSFEQFF
TGTGCCAGCAGCATACCAGGCAGCTTTGAGCAGTTCTTC
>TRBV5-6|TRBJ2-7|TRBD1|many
CASSTTGGNYEQYF
TGTGCCAGCAGCACCACAGGGGGCAACTACGAGCAGTACTTC
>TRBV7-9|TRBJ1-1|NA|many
CASSQIRGENTEAFF
TGTGCCAGCAGCCAAATCAGGGGCGAAAACACTGAAGCTTTCTTT
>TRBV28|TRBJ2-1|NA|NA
CASRLLTGTSYNEQFF
TGTGCCAGCAGACTACTCACAGGGACCTCCTACAATGAGCAGTTCTTC
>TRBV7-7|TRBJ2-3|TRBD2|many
CASSPSGGGSTDTQYF
TGTGCTAGCAGCCCGAGCGGGGGGGGTAGCACAGATACGCAGTATTTT
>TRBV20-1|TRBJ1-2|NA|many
CSARRRALGGYGYTF
TGCAGTGCTAGGCGTAGGGCACTAGGGGGCTATGGCTACACCTTC
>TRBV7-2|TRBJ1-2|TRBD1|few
CASSLPGQDYGYTF
TGTGCCAGCAGCTTACCGGGACAGGACTATGGCTACACCTTC
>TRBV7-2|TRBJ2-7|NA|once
CASSKATRPNPYEQYF
TGTGCCAGCAGTAAAGCCACTAGGCCCAACCCCTACGAGCAGTACTTC
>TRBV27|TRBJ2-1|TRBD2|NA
CASSFLSGPGQFF
TGTGCCAGCAGTTTCCTTAGCGGGCCCGGGCAGTTCTTC
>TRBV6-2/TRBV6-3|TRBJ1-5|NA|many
CASSEWGGGQPQHF
TGTGCCAGCAGTGAGTGGGGGGGAGGTCAGCCCCAGCATTTT
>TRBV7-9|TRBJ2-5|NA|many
CASSQIGRAEETQYF
TGTGCCAGCAGCCAAATCGGCAGGGCGGAGGAGACCCAGTACTTC
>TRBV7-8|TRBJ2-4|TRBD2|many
CASSLLASGGAAAKNIQYF
TGTGCCAGCAGCTTACTGGCTAGCGGGGGGGCCGCGGCCAAAAACATTCAGTACTTC
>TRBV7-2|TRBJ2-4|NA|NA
CASSPQGGGNIQYF
TGTGCCAGCAGCCCCCAGGGCGGCGGAAACATTCAGTACTTC
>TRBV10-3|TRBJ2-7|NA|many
CAISGTAWLRYEQYF
TGTGCCATCAGTGGGACGGCCTGGCTTCGCTACGAGCAGTACTTC
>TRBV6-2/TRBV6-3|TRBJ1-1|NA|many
CASSSLGYAEAFF
TGTGCCAGCAGTTCGTTAGGGTACGCTGAAGCTTTCTTT
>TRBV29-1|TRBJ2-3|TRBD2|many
CSVEGGGQDTQYF
TGCAGCGTTGAAGGCGGGGGGCAAGATACGCAGTATTTT
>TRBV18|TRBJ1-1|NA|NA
CASSIDTEAFF
TGTGCCAGCTCAATCGACACTGAAGCTTTCTTT
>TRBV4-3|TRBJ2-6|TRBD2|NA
CASSQEWSGGSPGANVLTF
TGCGCCAGCAGCCAAGAATGGAGCGGGGGGTCCCCTGGGGCCAACGTCCTGACTTTC
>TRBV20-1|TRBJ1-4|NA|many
CSARDLRGEEKLFF
TGCAGTGCTAGAGATCTTAGGGGGGAGGAAAAACTGTTTTTT
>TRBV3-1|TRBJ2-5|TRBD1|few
CASSQDRQGVIETQYF
TGTGCCAGCAGCCAAGATCGACAGGGGGTAATCGAGACCCAGTACTTC
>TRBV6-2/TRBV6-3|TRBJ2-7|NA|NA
CASSYSRTTSYEQYF
TGTGCCAGCAGTTACTCTCGGACCACGTCCTACGAGCAGTACTTC
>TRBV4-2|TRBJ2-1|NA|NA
CASSLVGGGTDEQFF
TGTGCCAGCAGCCTTGTGGGGGGAGGCACGGATGAGCAGTTCTTC
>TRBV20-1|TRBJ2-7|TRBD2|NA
CSAHPGLGGEQYF
TGCAGTGCGCATCCGGGACTAGGAGGCGAGCAGTACTTC
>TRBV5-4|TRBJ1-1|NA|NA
CASRTRRQGLNTEAFF
TGTGCCAGCAGAACTAGGCGGCAGGGTTTGAACACTGAAGCTTTCTTT
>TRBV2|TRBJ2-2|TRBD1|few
CASSVDRGRGTGELFF
TGTGCCAGCAGTGTCGACAGGGGGCGCGGCACCGGGGAGCTGTTTTTT